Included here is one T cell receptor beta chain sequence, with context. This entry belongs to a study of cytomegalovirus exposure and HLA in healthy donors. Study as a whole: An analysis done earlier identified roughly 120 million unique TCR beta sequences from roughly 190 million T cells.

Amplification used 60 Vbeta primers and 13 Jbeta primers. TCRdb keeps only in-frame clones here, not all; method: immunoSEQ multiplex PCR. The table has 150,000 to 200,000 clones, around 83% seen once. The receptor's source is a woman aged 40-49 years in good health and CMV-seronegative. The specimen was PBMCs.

The CDR3 nucleotides read TGTGCCAGCAGCCTACCAACTACATCCCACACCGGGGAGCTGTTTTTT. The encoded protein is CASSLPTTSHTGELFF. V gene TRBV11-2 combines with J gene TRBJ2-2; D not resolved. Trimming left V 5 bases short and J 3 bases short, with 16 bases between. The germline V gene has CDR1 SGHAT and CDR2 FQNNGV. The CDR3 extends over 16 amino acids. Variable domain in full (rest from reference TRBV11-2 and TRBJ2-2): EAGVAQSPRYKIIEKRQSVAFWCNPISGHATLYWYQQILGQGPKLLIQFQNNGVVDDSQLPKDRFSAERLKGVDSTLKIQPAKLEDSAVYLCASSLPTTSHTGELFFGEGSRLTVL.